This TCR beta chain originates from a study of breast tumors, draining lymph nodes, adjacent tissues (dated by TCRdb to the mid-2010s). Regarding the research as a whole: TCR beta repertoires were compared across tumor, adjacent nontumor tissue and axillary lymph nodes obtained from breast cancer patients. The study was designed to assess the relationships and possible T-cell exchange between tumor, surrounding tissue and draining lymph node repertoires in human breast cancer.

Trimming at the junction amounts to 1 base on V and 2 bases on J, and the germline ends lie 9 bases apart. CDR1 and CDR2 are read off the germline V gene as MGHRA and YSYEKL. Reading from cysteine to phenylalanine, the CDR3 counts 14 amino acids. The retained sequence is limited to the CDR3, 42 bases, with the frame set at the first base. What the research found in general, with its limitations: The data were considered consistent with most tumor T cells being derived from the lymph node and subsequently expanding within tumor tissue. The conclusion that tumor T cells originate in lymph nodes was framed as consistent with a hypothesis rather than directly demonstrated. In luminal-like breast cancer, tumor and nontumor tissue repertoires resembled each other significantly more than in basal-like breast cancer. T-cell repertoire diversity in tumors was found to be lower than in lymph nodes but higher than in nontumor tissue, and preferential V and J gene usage was observed.

This sample was sequenced with an Illumina HiSeq 2000. TCR beta chain libraries were generated by multiplex PCR amplification. High-throughput sequencing was used to analyze the amplified TCR beta chain products. The public sequencing data were trimmed at Q25 with fastp and processed into clonotypes with MiXCR by TCRdb, which kept only in-frame beta chains. Identical CDR3 proteins give one entry, which carries the most common genes and DNA. The sample data list 83,000 or so distinct CDR3 sequences, and roughly a fifth of these were observed just once. The ten most abundant clones make up 2% to 2.5% of the sample. This clonotype was seen repeatedly, ten times or more. No antigen is known for it. The record has no base qualities; no much larger clone is one base away. The axillary draining lymph nodes of breast cancer patients were the source of the lymph node samples.

This TCR was recovered from a female donor with breast cancer. Some clones in this sample may be carry-over from other donors' samples. This chain joins TRBV4-1 to TRBJ2-7, and the D gene may be TRBD2, 6 bases matching. The specimen was axillary lymph node tissue. The DNA sequence is TGCGCCAGCAGCCAAGGAGCGGGTACCTACGAGCAGTACTTC. Translated, it reads CASSQGAGTYEQYF.